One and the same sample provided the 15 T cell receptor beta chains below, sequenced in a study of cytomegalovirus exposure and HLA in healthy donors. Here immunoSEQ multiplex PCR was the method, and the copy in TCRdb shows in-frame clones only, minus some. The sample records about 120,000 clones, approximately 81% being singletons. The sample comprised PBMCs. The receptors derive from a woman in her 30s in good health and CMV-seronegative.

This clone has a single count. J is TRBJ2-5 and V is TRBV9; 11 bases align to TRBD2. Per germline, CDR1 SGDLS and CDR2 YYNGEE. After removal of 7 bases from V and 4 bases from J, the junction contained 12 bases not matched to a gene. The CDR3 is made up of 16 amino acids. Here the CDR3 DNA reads TGTGCCAGCTCTGACTTAGCGGGGGGGCATGGAGAGACCCAGTACTTC. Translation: CASSDLAGGHGETQYF. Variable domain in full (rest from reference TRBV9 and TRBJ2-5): DSGVTQTPKHLITATGQRVTLRCSPRSGDLSVYWYQQSLDQGLQFLIQYYNGEERAKGNILERFSAQQFPDLHSELNLSSLELGDSALYFCASSDLAGGHGETQYFGPGTRLLVL.

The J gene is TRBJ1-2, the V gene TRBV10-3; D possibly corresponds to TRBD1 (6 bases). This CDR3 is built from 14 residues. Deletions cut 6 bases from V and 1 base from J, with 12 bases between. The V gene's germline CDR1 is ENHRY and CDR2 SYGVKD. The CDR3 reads CAISGQNHNYGYTF. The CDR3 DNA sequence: TGTGCCATCAGCGGACAGAATCATAACTATGGCTACACCTTC.

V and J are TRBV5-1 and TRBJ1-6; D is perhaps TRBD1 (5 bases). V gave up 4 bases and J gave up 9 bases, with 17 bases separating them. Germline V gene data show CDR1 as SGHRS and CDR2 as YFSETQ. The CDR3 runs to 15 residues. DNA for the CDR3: TGCGCCAGCAGCCGAACCGGGCGGGGGGGTTCACCCCTCCACTTT. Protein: CASSRTGRGGSPLHF. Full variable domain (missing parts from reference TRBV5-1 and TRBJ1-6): KAGVTQTPRYLIKTRGQQVTLSCSPISGHRSVSWYQQTPGQGLQFLFEYFSETQRNKGNFPGRFSGRQFSNSRSEMNVSTLELGDSALYLCASSRTGRGGSPLHFGNGTRLTVT.

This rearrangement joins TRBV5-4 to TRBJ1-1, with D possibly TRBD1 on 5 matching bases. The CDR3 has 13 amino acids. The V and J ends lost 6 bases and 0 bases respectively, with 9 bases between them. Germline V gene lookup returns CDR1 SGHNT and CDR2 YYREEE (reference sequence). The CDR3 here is CASKGNLNTEAFF. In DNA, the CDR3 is TGTGCCAGCAAGGGGAATTTGAACACTGAAGCTTTCTTT.

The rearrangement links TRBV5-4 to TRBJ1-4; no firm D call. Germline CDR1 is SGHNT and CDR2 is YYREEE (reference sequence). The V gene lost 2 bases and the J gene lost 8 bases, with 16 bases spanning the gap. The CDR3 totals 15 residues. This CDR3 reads CASSLGGLGSEKLFF. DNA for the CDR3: TGTGCCAGCAGCTTAGGAGGTCTTGGAAGCGAAAAACTGTTTTTT.

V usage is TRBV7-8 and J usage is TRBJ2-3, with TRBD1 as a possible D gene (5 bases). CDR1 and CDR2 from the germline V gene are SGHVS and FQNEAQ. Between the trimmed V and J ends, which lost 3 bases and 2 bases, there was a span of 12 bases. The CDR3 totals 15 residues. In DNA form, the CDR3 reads TGTGCCAGCAGCTTGCAGGGCACAAACACAGATACGCAGTATTTT. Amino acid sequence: CASSLQGTNTDTQYF.

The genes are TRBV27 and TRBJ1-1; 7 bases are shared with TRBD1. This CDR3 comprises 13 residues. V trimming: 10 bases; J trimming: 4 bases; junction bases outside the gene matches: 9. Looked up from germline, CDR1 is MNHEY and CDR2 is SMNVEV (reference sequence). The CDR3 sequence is CATGTALFTEAFF. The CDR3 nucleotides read TGTGCCACCGGGACAGCTCTTTTCACTGAAGCTTTCTTT.

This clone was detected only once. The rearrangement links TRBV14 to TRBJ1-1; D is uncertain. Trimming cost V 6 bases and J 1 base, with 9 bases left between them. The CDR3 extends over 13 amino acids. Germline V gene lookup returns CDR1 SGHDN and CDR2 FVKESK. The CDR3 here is CASSQNRNTEAFF. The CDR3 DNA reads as TGTGCCAGCAGTCAAAACAGGAACACTGAAGCTTTCTTT.

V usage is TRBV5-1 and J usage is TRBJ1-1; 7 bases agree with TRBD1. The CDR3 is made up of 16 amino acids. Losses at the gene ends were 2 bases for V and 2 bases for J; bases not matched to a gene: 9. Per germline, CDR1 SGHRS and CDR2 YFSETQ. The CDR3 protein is CASSLVLQGGNTEAFF. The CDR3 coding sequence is TGCGCCAGCAGCTTAGTGCTCCAGGGGGGTAACACTGAAGCTTTCTTT.

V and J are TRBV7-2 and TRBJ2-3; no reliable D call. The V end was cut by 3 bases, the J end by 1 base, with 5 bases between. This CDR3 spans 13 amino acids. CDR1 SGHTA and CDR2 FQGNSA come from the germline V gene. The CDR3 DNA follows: TGTGCCAGCAGCTTTACGGGCACAGATACGCAGTATTTT. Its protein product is CASSFTGTDTQYF. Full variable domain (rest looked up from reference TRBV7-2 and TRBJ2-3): GAGVSQSPSNKVTEKGKDVELRCDPISGHTALYWYRQSLGQGLEFLIYFQGNSAPDKSGLPSDRFSAERTGGSVSTLTIQRTQQEDSAVYLCASSFTGTDTQYFGPGTRLTVL.

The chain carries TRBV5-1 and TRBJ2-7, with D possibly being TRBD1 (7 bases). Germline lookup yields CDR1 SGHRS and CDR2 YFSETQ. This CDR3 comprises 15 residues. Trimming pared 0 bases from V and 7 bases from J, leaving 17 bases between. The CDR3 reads CASSLVGIQGGEQYF. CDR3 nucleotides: TGCGCCAGCAGCTTGGTCGGGATCCAGGGGGGAGAGCAGTACTTC.

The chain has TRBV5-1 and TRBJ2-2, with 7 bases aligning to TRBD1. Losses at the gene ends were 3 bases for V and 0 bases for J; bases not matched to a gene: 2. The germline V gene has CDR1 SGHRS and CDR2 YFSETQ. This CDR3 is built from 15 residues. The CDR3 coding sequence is TGCGCCAGCAGCTCGGGGACAGCGAACACCGGGGAGCTGTTTTTT. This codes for CASSSGTANTGELFF.

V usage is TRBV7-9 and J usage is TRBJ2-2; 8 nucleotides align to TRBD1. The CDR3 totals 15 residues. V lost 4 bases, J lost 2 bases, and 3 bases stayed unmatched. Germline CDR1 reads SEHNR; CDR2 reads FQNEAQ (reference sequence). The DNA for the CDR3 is TGTGCCAGCAGCTGGGGACAGGACAACACCGGGGAGCTGTTTTTT. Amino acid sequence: CASSWGQDNTGELFF.

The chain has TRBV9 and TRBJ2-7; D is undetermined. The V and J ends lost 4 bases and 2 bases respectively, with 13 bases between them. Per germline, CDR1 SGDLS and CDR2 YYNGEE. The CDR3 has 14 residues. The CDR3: CASSIDLGTYEQYF. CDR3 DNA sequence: TGTGCCAGCAGCATAGACCTAGGCACCTACGAGCAGTACTTC.

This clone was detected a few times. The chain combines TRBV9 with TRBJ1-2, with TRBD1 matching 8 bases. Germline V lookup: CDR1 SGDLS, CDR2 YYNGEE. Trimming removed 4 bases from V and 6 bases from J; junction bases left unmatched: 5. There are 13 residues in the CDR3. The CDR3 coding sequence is TGTGCCAGCAGCTACCAGGGGGCGGATGGCTACACCTTC. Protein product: CASSYQGADGYTF.